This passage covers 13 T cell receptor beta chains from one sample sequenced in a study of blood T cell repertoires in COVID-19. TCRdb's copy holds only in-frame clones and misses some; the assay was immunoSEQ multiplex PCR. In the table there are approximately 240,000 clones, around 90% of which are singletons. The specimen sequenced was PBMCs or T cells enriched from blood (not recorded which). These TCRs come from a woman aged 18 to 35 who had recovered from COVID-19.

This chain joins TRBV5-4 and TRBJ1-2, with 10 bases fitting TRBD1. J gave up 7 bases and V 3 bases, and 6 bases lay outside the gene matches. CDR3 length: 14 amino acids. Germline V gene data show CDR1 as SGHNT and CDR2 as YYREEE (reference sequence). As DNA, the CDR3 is TGTGCCAGCAGCTCCCGGACAGGGGGAGGTGGCTACACCTTC. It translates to CASSSRTGGGGYTF.

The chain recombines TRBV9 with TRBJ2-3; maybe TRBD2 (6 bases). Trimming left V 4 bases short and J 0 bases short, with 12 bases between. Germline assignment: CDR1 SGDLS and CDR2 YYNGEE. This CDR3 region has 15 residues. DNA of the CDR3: TGTGCCAGCAGCCCTCCCGGGACTAGCACAGATACGCAGTATTTT. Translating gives CASSPPGTSTDTQYF.

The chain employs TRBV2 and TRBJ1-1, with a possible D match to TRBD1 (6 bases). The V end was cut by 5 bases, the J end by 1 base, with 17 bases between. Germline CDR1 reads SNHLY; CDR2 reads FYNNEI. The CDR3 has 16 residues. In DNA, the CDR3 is TGTGCCAGCAGTAGTTTCCAGGGGATTACGAACACTGAAGCTTTCTTT. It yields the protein CASSSFQGITNTEAFF.

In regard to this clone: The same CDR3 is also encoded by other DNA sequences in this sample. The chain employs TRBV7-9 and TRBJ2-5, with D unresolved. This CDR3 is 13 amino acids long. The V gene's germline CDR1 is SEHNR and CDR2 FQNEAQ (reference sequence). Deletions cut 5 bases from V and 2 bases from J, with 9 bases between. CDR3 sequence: CASSPPSQETQYF. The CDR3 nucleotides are TGTGCCAGCAGCCCTCCCTCGCAAGAGACCCAGTACTTC.

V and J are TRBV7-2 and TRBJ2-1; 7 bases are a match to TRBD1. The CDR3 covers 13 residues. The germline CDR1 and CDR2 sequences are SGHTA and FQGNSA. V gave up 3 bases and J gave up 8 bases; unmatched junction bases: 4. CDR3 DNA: TGTGCCAGCAGCTTGGGAACAGGGGATGAGCAGTTCTTC. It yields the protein CASSLGTGDEQFF.

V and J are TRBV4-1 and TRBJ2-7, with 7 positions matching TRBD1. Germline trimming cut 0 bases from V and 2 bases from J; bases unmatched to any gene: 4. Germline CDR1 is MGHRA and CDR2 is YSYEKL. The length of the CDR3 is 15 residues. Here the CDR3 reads CASSQEPGTAYEQYF. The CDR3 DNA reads TGCGCCAGCAGCCAAGAGCCCGGGACAGCCTACGAGCAGTACTTC.

The CDR3 nucleotides read TGTGCCAGCAGCTTAGGGGGCCATAGCTCACCCCTCCACTTT. Its protein is CASSLGGHSSPLHF. The chain employs TRBV11-3 and TRBJ1-6, with D perhaps TRBD1 (5 bases). The germline CDR1 and CDR2 sequences are SGHNT and YENEEA. V lost 1 base, J lost 10 bases, and 11 bases lay in between. The CDR3 extends over 14 amino acids.

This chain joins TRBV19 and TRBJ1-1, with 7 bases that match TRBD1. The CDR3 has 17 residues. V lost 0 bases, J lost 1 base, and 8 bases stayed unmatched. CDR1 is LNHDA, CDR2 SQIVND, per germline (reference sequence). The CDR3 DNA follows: TGTGCCAGTAGTATAGACGCGGCAGGGGACAGGAACACTGAAGCTTTCTTT. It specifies CASSIDAAGDRNTEAFF.

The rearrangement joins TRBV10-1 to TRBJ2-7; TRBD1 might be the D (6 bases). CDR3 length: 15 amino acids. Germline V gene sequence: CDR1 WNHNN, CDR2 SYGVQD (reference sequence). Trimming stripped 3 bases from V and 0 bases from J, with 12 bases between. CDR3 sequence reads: CASSDGTRISYEQYF. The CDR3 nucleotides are TGCGCCAGCAGTGACGGGACACGGATCTCCTACGAGCAGTACTTC.

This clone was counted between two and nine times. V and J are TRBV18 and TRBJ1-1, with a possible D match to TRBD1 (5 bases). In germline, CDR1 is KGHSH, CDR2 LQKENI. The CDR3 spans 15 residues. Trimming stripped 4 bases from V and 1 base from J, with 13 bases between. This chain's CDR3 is CASSLNWQGNTEAFF. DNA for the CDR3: TGTGCCAGCTCACTAAATTGGCAGGGGAACACTGAAGCTTTCTTT.

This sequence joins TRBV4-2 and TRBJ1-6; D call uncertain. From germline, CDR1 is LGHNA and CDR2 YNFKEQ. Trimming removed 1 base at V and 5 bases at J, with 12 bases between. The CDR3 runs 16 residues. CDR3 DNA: TGTGCCAGCAGCCAAGGGCCCGTTTTTAATAATTCACCCCTCCACTTT. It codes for CASSQGPVFNNSPLHF.

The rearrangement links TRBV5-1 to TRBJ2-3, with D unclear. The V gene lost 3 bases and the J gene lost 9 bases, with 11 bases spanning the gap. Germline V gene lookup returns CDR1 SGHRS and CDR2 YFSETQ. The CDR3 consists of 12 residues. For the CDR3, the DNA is TGCGCCAGCAGCTCCGACTCTTCGACGCAGTATTTT. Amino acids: CASSSDSSTQYF.

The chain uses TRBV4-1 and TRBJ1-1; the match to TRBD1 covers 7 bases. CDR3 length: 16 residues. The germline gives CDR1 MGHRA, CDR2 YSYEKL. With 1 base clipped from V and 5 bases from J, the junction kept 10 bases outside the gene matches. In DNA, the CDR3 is TGCGCCAGCAGCCAAGGCCATGGACAGGCGGATACTGAAGCTTTCTTT. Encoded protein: CASSQGHGQADTEAFF.